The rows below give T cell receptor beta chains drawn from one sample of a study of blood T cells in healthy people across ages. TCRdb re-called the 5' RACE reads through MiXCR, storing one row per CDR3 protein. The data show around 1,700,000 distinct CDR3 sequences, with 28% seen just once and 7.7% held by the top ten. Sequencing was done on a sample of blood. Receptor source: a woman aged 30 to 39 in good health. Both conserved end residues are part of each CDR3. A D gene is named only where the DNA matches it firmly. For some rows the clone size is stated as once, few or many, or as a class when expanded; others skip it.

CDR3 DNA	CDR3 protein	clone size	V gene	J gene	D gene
TGTGCCATCAGACCGGGGGCGACAGGAAACACCATATATTTT	CAIRPGATGNTIYF	NA	TRBV10-3	TRBJ1-3	NA
TGTGCCAGCAGTTTACGTTGGACAAATGGCAATGAGCAGTTCTTC	CASSLRWTNGNEQFF	many	TRBV27	TRBJ2-1	NA
TGCAGCGTTATCTCCGGGACAAACTACAATGAGCAGTTCTTC	CSVISGTNYNEQFF	NA	TRBV29-1	TRBJ2-1	NA
TGTGCCAGCAGTTCCACCCCGGGACAACCCTCCTACGAGCAGTACTTC	CASSSTPGQPSYEQYF	once	TRBV27	TRBJ2-7	NA
TGCGCCAGCAGCTTGTACAGCGGCTACGGGCACGATACGCAGTATTTT	CASSLYSGYGHDTQYF	few	TRBV5-1	TRBJ2-3	NA
TGTGCCAGCAGCGGCACAGGGCTAGAGACCCAGTACTTC	CASSGTGLETQYF	many	TRBV11-2	TRBJ2-5	NA
TGTGCCAGCAGCAACAACCTCAGGGGGCGCGACTACACCTTC	CASSNNLRGRDYTF	NA	TRBV7-2	TRBJ1-2	TRBD1
TGCAGTGCTCAGGGGGAAGCGGGATGGGCCAATGAGCAGTTCTTC	CSAQGEAGWANEQFF	few	TRBV20-1	TRBJ2-1	NA
TGTGCCAGCAGCCGGCGGGGGCCTTCTTCCTACGAGCAGTACTTC	CASSRRGPSSYEQYF	NA	TRBV3-1	TRBJ2-7	NA
TGTGCCACCAGCACCTCCCCGGGCAGGGGGCTTTCACCCCTCCACTTT	CATSTSPGRGLSPLHF	NA	TRBV15	TRBJ1-6	TRBD1
TGCGCCAGCAGCTTGTTCGAGAACACTGAAGCTTTCTTT	CASSLFENTEAFF	many	TRBV7-9	TRBJ1-1	NA
TGTGCCAGCAGTTACGGATCAGAGACCCAGTACTTC	CASSYGSETQYF	many	TRBV6-6	TRBJ2-5	NA
TGTGCCAGCAGCCCTCGAGGGGCCATAGCCGCCAATGAGCAGTTCTTC	CASSPRGAIAANEQFF	NA	TRBV7-2	TRBJ2-1	NA
TGTGCCAGCAGACGGGACGCAATCTACGAGCAGTACTTC	CASRRDAIYEQYF	NA	TRBV2	TRBJ2-7	NA
TGTGCCAGCAGCGTCACAGCGGGGGAGGGCAATGAGCAGTTCTTC	CASSVTAGEGNEQFF	NA	TRBV9	TRBJ2-1	TRBD2
TGTGCCAGTGGGGGAGGGGGCACTAACACTGAAGCTTTCTTT	CASGGGGTNTEAFF	few	TRBV28	TRBJ1-1	TRBD1
TGTGCCAGCAGCGACGAACAGGTGGGGTATCAGCCCCAGCATTTT	CASSDEQVGYQPQHF	NA	TRBV12-3/TRBV12-4	TRBJ1-5	NA
TGTGCCAGCAGTACGCCTGAAGCGCAAGAGACCCAGTACTTC	CASSTPEAQETQYF	NA	TRBV6-5	TRBJ2-5	NA
TGTGCCAGCAGCTTACACATCTACGGGGAGGCTCAAAAGAATGAGCAGTTCTTC	CASSLHIYGEAQKNEQFF	few	TRBV7-9	TRBJ2-1	NA
TGTGCCAGCCTAGGCCCCGGGTCGACTGAAGCTTTCTTT	CASLGPGSTEAFF	NA	TRBV7-9	TRBJ1-1	NA
TGTGCCACCAGTGACCCTAGCGGGAGATCTCCTTACGAGCAGTACTTC	CATSDPSGRSPYEQYF	many	TRBV24-1	TRBJ2-7	TRBD2
TGTGCCAGCAGGGGCTGGGACCAAGAGACCCAGTACTTC	CASRGWDQETQYF	NA	TRBV27	TRBJ2-5	NA
TGTGCCAGCAGCATAGGGACTAGCGGGGGGGTGTACGAGCAGTACTTC	CASSIGTSGGVYEQYF	many	TRBV7-6	TRBJ2-7	TRBD2
TGTGCCAGCAAGCCCGCCGCCGGGACAACAAGTCAGACGCAGTATTTT	CASKPAAGTTSQTQYF	NA	TRBV7-9	TRBJ2-3	NA
TGTGCCAGCAAAAAGGGGCCCGCGAGGCCCCAGCATTTT	CASKKGPARPQHF	NA	TRBV6-5	TRBJ1-5	NA
TGCGCCAGCTCACCCGGGGGGGTGGGAATCTACGAGCAGTACTTC	CASSPGGVGIYEQYF	many	TRBV5-1	TRBJ2-7	TRBD2
TGTGCCAGCAGGGCTAGCGGGGGGGACTACGAGCAGTACTTC	CASRASGGDYEQYF	many	TRBV7-9	TRBJ2-7	TRBD2
TGTGCCAGCTCCCTTACGACACCGAAGAACACTGAAGCTTTCTTT	CASSLTTPKNTEAFF	NA	TRBV18	TRBJ1-1	NA
TGTGCCAGCAGCACCGAGACCCAGTACTTC	CASSTETQYF	many	TRBV7-9	TRBJ2-5	NA
TGTGCCAGCAGCTTTGAAGCGGACCTTAACAATGAGCAGTTCTTC	CASSFEADLNNEQFF	once	TRBV7-2	TRBJ2-1	NA
TGCAGTGCTAGCCCGGAACAGGGGCCGCTCAACAATGAGCAGTTCTTC	CSASPEQGPLNNEQFF	few	TRBV20-1	TRBJ2-1	TRBD1
TGTGCCAGCAGTTACCCCGACAGGGGAAAACGGCAGGATGGCTACACCTTC	CASSYPDRGKRQDGYTF	NA	TRBV6-2/TRBV6-3	TRBJ1-2	TRBD1
TGTGCTAGTGGCAGCAGACAGGGGACCGTTTACTACGAGCAGTACTTC	CASGSRQGTVYYEQYF	NA	TRBV12-5	TRBJ2-7	TRBD1
TGTGCCATCAGTGAGTCGGGACTGCCTCGAAACACCATATATTTT	CAISESGLPRNTIYF	NA	TRBV10-3	TRBJ1-3	NA
TGTGCTAGTGGTTCCCCCGCCGGGGAGGGACGACGATCCGAGCAGTACTTC	CASGSPAGEGRRSEQYF	NA	TRBV12-5	TRBJ2-7	TRBD2
TGTGCCAGCAGCCCACCCATCGCGGTCCGTCAGACTGGCTACACCTTC	CASSPPIAVRQTGYTF	few	TRBV7-9	TRBJ1-2	NA
TGTGCCAGCAGTTCGTGCGGGACTGCCTCCTACGAGCAGTACTTC	CASSSCGTASYEQYF	NA	TRBV27	TRBJ2-7	NA
TGTGCCAGCAGTGTGGACAGGTCCCCCTATGGCTACACCTTC	CASSVDRSPYGYTF	few	TRBV2	TRBJ1-2	TRBD1
TGTGCCAGCAGCGCCGGCGTGGGGTTTGCAGATACGCAGTATTTT	CASSAGVGFADTQYF	NA	TRBV7-3	TRBJ2-3	NA
TGTGCCAGCAGCTTAGACGATCGGACTCCGAATGGCTACACCTTC	CASSLDDRTPNGYTF	NA	TRBV7-9	TRBJ1-2	NA
TGTGCCAGCAATCAGCAGGGTCAAGAGACCCAGCACTTC	CASNQQGQETQHF	NA	TRBV2	TRBJ2-7	NA
TGTGCCAGCAGCCCTAGAGCGGGATTTAGTGAGCAGTTCTTC	CASSPRAGFSEQFF	many	TRBV7-2	TRBJ2-1	TRBD2